Listed below are T cell receptor beta chains from one sample, sequenced in a study of T cells after yellow fever vaccination. From the 5' RACE reads, TCRdb called clonotypes with MiXCR, one entry per CDR3 protein. The table has 620,000 or so distinct CDR3 sequences, roughly an eighth seen once; the top ten hold more than 13%. Sequenced here: PBMCs, sampled on the day of the yellow fever booster vaccination. The source is a young man who received the YFV17D yellow fever vaccine. Each CDR3 is given with its conserved first and last residue. A D gene is named only where the DNA matches it firmly. Where a row states a size, it is once, few, many or the class of an expanded clone; other rows omit it.

clone_size: .
j_call: TRBJ2-2
d_call: .
v_call: TRBV24-1
cdr3_aa: CASESRTGNTGELFF
cdr3_nt: TGTGCCAGCGAATCCCGGACGGGGAACACCGGGGAGCTGTTTTTT

clone_size: .
j_call: TRBJ1-2
d_call: TRBD1
v_call: TRBV29-1
cdr3_aa: CSVEGVGRDRFYGYTF
cdr3_nt: TGCAGCGTTGAAGGTGTTGGACGGGACAGGTTTTATGGCTACACCTTC

clone_size: few
j_call: TRBJ2-1
d_call: .
v_call: TRBV20-1
cdr3_aa: CSARDRGKSSYNEQFF
cdr3_nt: TGCAGTGCTAGAGATCGGGGGAAGAGCTCCTACAATGAGCAGTTCTTC

clone_size: few
j_call: TRBJ1-5
d_call: .
v_call: TRBV5-1
cdr3_aa: CASSLASGRAQHF
cdr3_nt: TGCGCCAGCAGCTTGGCCTCAGGTCGGGCCCAGCATTTT

clone_size: .
j_call: TRBJ2-4
d_call: .
v_call: TRBV21-1
cdr3_aa: CASKTSGTKNIQYF
cdr3_nt: TGTGCCAGCAAAACTAGCGGGACCAAAAACATTCAGTACTTC

clone_size: .
j_call: TRBJ1-5
d_call: .
v_call: TRBV30
cdr3_aa: CAWSPTKQNQPQHF
cdr3_nt: TGTGCCTGGAGTCCCACTAAGCAGAATCAGCCCCAGCATTTT

clone_size: few
j_call: TRBJ2-7
d_call: .
v_call: TRBV7-6
cdr3_aa: CASSSGSGYEQYF
cdr3_nt: TGTGCCAGCAGCTCCGGAAGCGGCTACGAGCAGTACTTC

clone_size: few
j_call: TRBJ2-3
d_call: TRBD1
v_call: TRBV18
cdr3_aa: CASSPGQAGDTQYF
cdr3_nt: TGTGCCAGCTCGCCCGGACAGGCGGGAGATACGCAGTATTTT

clone_size: .
j_call: TRBJ2-1
d_call: .
v_call: TRBV7-8
cdr3_aa: CASSLAVETNEQFF
cdr3_nt: TGTGCCAGCAGCTTAGCGGTTGAGACCAATGAGCAGTTCTTC

clone_size: many
j_call: TRBJ2-1
d_call: .
v_call: TRBV7-8
cdr3_aa: CASSLLQRLLHDEQFF
cdr3_nt: TGTGCCAGCAGCTTACTTCAGAGACTGTTACACGATGAGCAGTTCTTC

clone_size: few
j_call: TRBJ2-1
d_call: TRBD1
v_call: TRBV28
cdr3_aa: CASSLPGTGDNEQFF
cdr3_nt: TGTGCCAGCAGTTTACCCGGGACAGGAGACAATGAGCAGTTCTTC

clone_size: .
j_call: TRBJ2-3
d_call: TRBD2
v_call: TRBV5-1
cdr3_aa: CASGSSGRSDTQYF
cdr3_nt: TGCGCCAGCGGATCTAGCGGGAGATCAGATACGCAGTATTTT

clone_size: few
j_call: TRBJ2-7
d_call: TRBD1
v_call: TRBV13
cdr3_aa: CASSHRTGGYEQYF
cdr3_nt: TGTGCCAGCAGCCATAGGACAGGGGGCTACGAGCAGTACTTC

clone_size: many
j_call: TRBJ2-5
d_call: .
v_call: TRBV7-2
cdr3_aa: CASSPRREETQYF
cdr3_nt: TGTGCCAGCAGCCCGCGACGAGAAGAGACCCAGTACTTC

clone_size: .
j_call: TRBJ2-7
d_call: TRBD2
v_call: TRBV28
cdr3_aa: CASSSTRVAGGFHF
cdr3_nt: TGTGCCAGCAGTTCAACCCGAGTAGCGGGAGGGTTCCACTTC

clone_size: .
j_call: TRBJ2-7
d_call: .
v_call: TRBV20-1
cdr3_aa: CSAPTAVSYEQYF
cdr3_nt: TGCAGTGCCCCCACGGCTGTCTCCTACGAGCAGTACTTC

clone_size: few
j_call: TRBJ1-1
d_call: .
v_call: TRBV4-2
cdr3_aa: CASSPLHIAGSGTEAFF
cdr3_nt: TGTGCCAGCAGCCCCCTTCACATCGCGGGCAGCGGCACTGAAGCTTTCTTT

clone_size: many
j_call: TRBJ2-7
d_call: .
v_call: TRBV6-2/TRBV6-3
cdr3_aa: CASSYKQGGSFYEQYF
cdr3_nt: TGTGCCAGCAGTTACAAGCAGGGTGGCTCTTTCTACGAGCAGTACTTC

clone_size: few
j_call: TRBJ2-7
d_call: .
v_call: TRBV30
cdr3_aa: CAWSVLEYEQYF
cdr3_nt: TGTGCCTGGAGTGTACTGGAGTACGAGCAGTACTTC

clone_size: few
j_call: TRBJ2-7
d_call: .
v_call: TRBV7-9
cdr3_aa: CASSFAGLIYEQYF
cdr3_nt: TGTGCCAGCAGCTTCGCAGGGCTCATCTACGAGCAGTACTTC

clone_size: few
j_call: TRBJ1-5
d_call: .
v_call: TRBV28
cdr3_aa: CATPSEGDEGQPQHF
cdr3_nt: TGTGCCACCCCCTCAGAAGGGGACGAGGGCCAGCCCCAGCATTTT

clone_size: .
j_call: TRBJ2-7
d_call: TRBD1
v_call: TRBV7-2
cdr3_aa: CASTYGQGVSYELYF
cdr3_nt: TGTGCCAGCACGTACGGACAGGGGGTATCCTACGAGCTGTACTTC

clone_size: many
j_call: TRBJ2-1
d_call: .
v_call: TRBV7-2
cdr3_aa: CASSAGQSSYNEQFF
cdr3_nt: TGTGCCAGCAGCGCGGGACAAAGCTCCTACAATGAGCAGTTCTTC

clone_size: .
j_call: TRBJ2-1
d_call: TRBD2
v_call: TRBV27
cdr3_aa: CASSLSPWGGPGDEQFF
cdr3_nt: TGTGCCAGCAGTTTATCTCCATGGGGAGGGCCGGGGGATGAGCAGTTCTTC

clone_size: few
j_call: TRBJ2-5
d_call: .
v_call: TRBV6-2/TRBV6-3
cdr3_aa: CASSYGGRSAFQETQYF
cdr3_nt: TGTGCCAGCAGTTACGGGGGGAGGTCCGCCTTCCAAGAGACCCAGTACTTC

clone_size: .
j_call: TRBJ1-1
d_call: TRBD1
v_call: TRBV28
cdr3_aa: CASSFTGTGTEAFF
cdr3_nt: TGTGCCAGCAGTTTCACCGGGACAGGGACTGAAGCTTTCTTT

clone_size: many
j_call: TRBJ2-5
d_call: .
v_call: TRBV5-6
cdr3_aa: CASSQAPQGRETQYF
cdr3_nt: TGTGCCAGCAGCCAGGCCCCACAGGGACGGGAGACCCAGTACTTC

clone_size: .
j_call: TRBJ2-5
d_call: .
v_call: TRBV5-6
cdr3_aa: CASSLEWGTTQETQYF
cdr3_nt: TGTGCCAGCAGCTTGGAGTGGGGAACGACCCAGGAGACCCAGTACTTC

clone_size: .
j_call: TRBJ2-5
d_call: TRBD2
v_call: TRBV6-2/TRBV6-3
cdr3_aa: CASSRGDSPGLAQETQYF
cdr3_nt: TGTGCCAGCAGTCGAGGGGACAGCCCGGGACTAGCACAAGAGACCCAGTACTTC

clone_size: .
j_call: TRBJ2-1
d_call: TRBD2
v_call: TRBV19
cdr3_aa: CAKAGTGGANEQFF
cdr3_nt: TGTGCCAAAGCCGGGACCGGGGGGGCCAATGAGCAGTTCTTC

clone_size: .
j_call: TRBJ1-2
d_call: .
v_call: TRBV5-5
cdr3_aa: CASSLTSSFRYGYTF
cdr3_nt: TGTGCCAGCAGCTTAACCAGCTCGTTCCGCTATGGCTACACCTTC

clone_size: .
j_call: TRBJ2-7
d_call: .
v_call: TRBV30
cdr3_aa: CAWRPGPYEQYF
cdr3_nt: TGTGCCTGGAGGCCAGGGCCCTACGAGCAGTACTTC

clone_size: .
j_call: TRBJ1-1
d_call: .
v_call: TRBV23-1
cdr3_aa: CASSQKDWVNTEAFF
cdr3_nt: TGCGCCAGCAGTCAGAAGGATTGGGTAAACACTGAAGCTTTCTTT

clone_size: few
j_call: TRBJ1-1
d_call: .
v_call: TRBV29-1
cdr3_aa: CSGEGHGGTEAFF
cdr3_nt: TGCAGCGGCGAGGGACACGGTGGAACTGAAGCTTTCTTT

clone_size: few
j_call: TRBJ1-4
d_call: .
v_call: TRBV20-1
cdr3_aa: CSARFITNEKLFF
cdr3_nt: TGCAGTGCTAGGTTTATCACTAATGAAAAACTGTTTTTT

clone_size: few
j_call: TRBJ2-7
d_call: TRBD2
v_call: TRBV7-2
cdr3_aa: CASSLVPSGRGSYEQYF
cdr3_nt: TGTGCCAGCAGCTTAGTACCGAGCGGGAGAGGGTCCTACGAGCAGTACTTC

clone_size: .
j_call: TRBJ2-5
d_call: TRBD1
v_call: TRBV5-1
cdr3_aa: CASSVGQGGGQETQYF
cdr3_nt: TGCGCCAGCAGCGTGGGACAGGGCGGAGGCCAAGAGACCCAGTACTTC

clone_size: .
j_call: TRBJ2-1
d_call: .
v_call: TRBV29-1
cdr3_aa: CSVGPSGFNEQFF
cdr3_nt: TGCAGCGTTGGCCCGAGCGGTTTCAATGAGCAGTTCTTC

clone_size: .
j_call: TRBJ2-2
d_call: TRBD1
v_call: TRBV12-3/TRBV12-4
cdr3_aa: CASSLGQGSLGLFF
cdr3_nt: TGTGCCAGCAGCTTAGGACAGGGTAGCCTCGGGCTGTTTTTT

clone_size: few
j_call: TRBJ2-5
d_call: TRBD2
v_call: TRBV15
cdr3_aa: CATSRVPLGGETQYF
cdr3_nt: TGTGCCACCAGCAGGGTACCCCTGGGGGGGGAGACCCAGTACTTC

clone_size: .
j_call: TRBJ1-1
d_call: TRBD1
v_call: TRBV20-1
cdr3_aa: CSAGQGEEGTEAFF
cdr3_nt: TGCAGTGCCGGACAGGGGGAGGAGGGCACTGAAGCTTTCTTT

clone_size: few
j_call: TRBJ2-7
d_call: .
v_call: TRBV7-9
cdr3_aa: CASSPLGQGQHEQYF
cdr3_nt: TGTGCCAGCAGCCCCCTGGGGCAGGGCCAACACGAGCAGTACTTC

clone_size: .
j_call: TRBJ2-1
d_call: TRBD2
v_call: TRBV10-1
cdr3_aa: CASSPTSGETNEQFF
cdr3_nt: TGCGCCAGCAGCCCAACTAGCGGGGAGACCAATGAGCAGTTCTTC

clone_size: .
j_call: TRBJ2-3
d_call: .
v_call: TRBV6-1
cdr3_aa: CASSRVLGAGDTQYF
cdr3_nt: TGTGCCAGCAGTCGGGTTTTGGGGGCCGGAGATACGCAGTATTTT

clone_size: few
j_call: TRBJ2-1
d_call: TRBD2
v_call: TRBV4-3
cdr3_aa: CASSKSGSSYNEQFF
cdr3_nt: TGCGCCAGCAGTAAGAGCGGGAGCTCCTACAATGAGCAGTTCTTC

clone_size: many
j_call: TRBJ2-7
d_call: TRBD2
v_call: TRBV7-6
cdr3_aa: CASSNLAGREQYF
cdr3_nt: TGTGCCAGCAGCAACCTAGCGGGCCGCGAGCAGTACTTC

clone_size: few
j_call: TRBJ1-1
d_call: .
v_call: TRBV20-1
cdr3_aa: CSAFQGRTEAFF
cdr3_nt: TGCAGTGCTTTCCAGGGGCGCACTGAAGCTTTCTTT

clone_size: .
j_call: TRBJ2-7
d_call: TRBD2
v_call: TRBV25-1
cdr3_aa: CASSGRGSGGRTYEQYF
cdr3_nt: TGTGCCAGCTCCGGTCGGGGTTCCGGCGGGAGAACCTACGAGCAGTACTTC

clone_size: .
j_call: TRBJ2-3
d_call: .
v_call: TRBV20-1
cdr3_aa: CSAAEPWGTDTQYF
cdr3_nt: TGCAGTGCTGCCGAGCCCTGGGGCACAGATACGCAGTATTTT

clone_size: few
j_call: TRBJ1-1
d_call: .
v_call: TRBV7-8
cdr3_aa: CASSPPGFGGNTEAFF
cdr3_nt: TGTGCCAGCAGCCCCCCAGGGTTTGGGGGAAACACTGAAGCTTTCTTT

clone_size: .
j_call: TRBJ2-7
d_call: TRBD1
v_call: TRBV9
cdr3_aa: CASSVARWDRGHEQYF
cdr3_nt: TGTGCCAGCAGCGTGGCCCGATGGGACAGGGGCCACGAGCAGTACTTC

clone_size: .
j_call: TRBJ2-1
d_call: TRBD2
v_call: TRBV4-1
cdr3_aa: CASSQVASGGDEQFF
cdr3_nt: TGCGCCAGCAGCCAAGTGGCTAGCGGGGGGGATGAGCAGTTCTTC

clone_size: .
j_call: TRBJ2-2
d_call: TRBD2
v_call: TRBV6-4
cdr3_aa: CASSDGTSTGELFF
cdr3_nt: TGTGCCAGCAGTGACGGGACTAGCACCGGGGAGCTGTTTTTT

clone_size: .
j_call: TRBJ2-2
d_call: TRBD2
v_call: TRBV18
cdr3_aa: CASSPASGVDTGELFF
cdr3_nt: TGTGCCAGCTCACCTGCTAGCGGAGTGGACACCGGGGAGCTGTTTTTT